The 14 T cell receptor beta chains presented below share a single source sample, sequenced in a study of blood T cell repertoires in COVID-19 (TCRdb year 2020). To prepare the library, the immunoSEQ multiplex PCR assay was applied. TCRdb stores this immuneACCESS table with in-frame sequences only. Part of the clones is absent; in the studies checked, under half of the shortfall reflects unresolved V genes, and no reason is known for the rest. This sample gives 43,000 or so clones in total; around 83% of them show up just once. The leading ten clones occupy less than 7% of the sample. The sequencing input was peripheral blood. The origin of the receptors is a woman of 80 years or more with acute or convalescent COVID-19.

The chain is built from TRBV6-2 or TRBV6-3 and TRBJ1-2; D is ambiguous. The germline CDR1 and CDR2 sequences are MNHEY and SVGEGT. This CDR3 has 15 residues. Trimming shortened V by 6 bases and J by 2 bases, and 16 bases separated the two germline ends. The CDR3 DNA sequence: TGTGCCAGCAGCCCTGCTCGGGGAATCAACTATGGCTACACCTTC. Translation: CASSPARGINYGYTF.

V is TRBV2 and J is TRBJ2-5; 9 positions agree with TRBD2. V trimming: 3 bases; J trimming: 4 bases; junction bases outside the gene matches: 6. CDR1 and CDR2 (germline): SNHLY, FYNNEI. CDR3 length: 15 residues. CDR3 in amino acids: CASSDRRGGRETQYF. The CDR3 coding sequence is TGTGCCAGCAGTGATCGGCGGGGGGGCCGAGAGACCCAGTACTTC. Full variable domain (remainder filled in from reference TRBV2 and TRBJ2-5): EPEVTQTPSHQVTQMGQEVILRCVPISNHLYFYWYRQILGQKVEFLVSFYNNEISEKSEIFDDQFSVERPDGSNFTLKIRSTKLEDSAMYFCASSDRRGGRETQYFGPGTRLLVL.

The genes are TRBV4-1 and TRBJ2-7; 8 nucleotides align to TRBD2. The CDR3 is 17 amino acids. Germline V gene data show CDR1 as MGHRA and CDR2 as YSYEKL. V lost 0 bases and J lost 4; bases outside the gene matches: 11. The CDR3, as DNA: TGCGCCAGCAGCCAAGATCTGGAAGCGGGGGCCATTTACGAGCAGTACTTC. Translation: CASSQDLEAGAIYEQYF.

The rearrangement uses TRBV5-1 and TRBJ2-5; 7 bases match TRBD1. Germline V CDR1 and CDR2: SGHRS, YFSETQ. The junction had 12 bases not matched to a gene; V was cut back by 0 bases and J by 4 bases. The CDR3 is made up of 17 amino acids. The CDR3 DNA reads TGCGCCAGCAGCTTGGACGGTTCTTGGACAGGATCAGAGACCCAGTACTTC. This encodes CASSLDGSWTGSETQYF.

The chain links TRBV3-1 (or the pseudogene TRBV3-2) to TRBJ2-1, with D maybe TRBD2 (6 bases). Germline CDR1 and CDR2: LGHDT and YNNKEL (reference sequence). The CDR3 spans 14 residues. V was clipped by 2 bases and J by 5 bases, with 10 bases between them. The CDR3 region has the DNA TGTGCCAGCAGCCAACGGGAGCGGCACAATGAGCAGTTCTTC. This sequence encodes CASSQRERHNEQFF.

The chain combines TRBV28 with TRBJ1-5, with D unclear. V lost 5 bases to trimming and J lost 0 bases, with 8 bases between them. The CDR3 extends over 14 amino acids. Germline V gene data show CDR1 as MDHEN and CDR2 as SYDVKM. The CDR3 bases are TGTGCCAGCAGTCTAATATATAGCAATCAGCCCCAGCATTTT. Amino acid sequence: CASSLIYSNQPQHF.

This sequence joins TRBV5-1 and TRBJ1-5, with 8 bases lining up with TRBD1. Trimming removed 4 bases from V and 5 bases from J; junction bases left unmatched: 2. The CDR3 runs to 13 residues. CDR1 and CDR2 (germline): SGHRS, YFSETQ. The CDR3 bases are TGCGCCAGCAGCACGGACAGGGATCAGCCCCAGCATTTT. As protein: CASSTDRDQPQHF.

CDR3 residues: CASSLRDTQYF. The CDR3 DNA reads TGTGCCAGCAGCCTCAGGGATACGCAGTATTTT. The genes are TRBV2 and TRBJ2-3; D remains ambiguous. Germline V gene data show CDR1 as SNHLY and CDR2 as FYNNEI. The length of the CDR3 is 11 residues. The V and J ends lost 6 bases and 6 bases respectively, with 7 bases between them.

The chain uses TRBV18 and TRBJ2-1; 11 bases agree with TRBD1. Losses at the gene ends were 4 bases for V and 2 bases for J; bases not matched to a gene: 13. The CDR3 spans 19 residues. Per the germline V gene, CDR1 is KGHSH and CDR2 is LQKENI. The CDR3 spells CASSRSPGTGGSPYNEQFF. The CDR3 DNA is TGTGCCAGCTCACGATCTCCGGGGACAGGGGGTTCGCCCTACAATGAGCAGTTCTTC.

In DNA, the CDR3 is TGTGCCAGCCTCAGGAGGCAGGGGACCCCGAACTATGGCTACACCTTC. This encodes CASLRRQGTPNYGYTF. V gene TRBV5-4 combines with J gene TRBJ1-2; tentative D call: TRBD1 (6 bases). Germline assignment: CDR1 SGHNT and CDR2 YYREEE (reference sequence). This CDR3 has 16 amino acids. V was shortened by 7 bases and J by 2 bases, with 21 bases between the two germline ends.

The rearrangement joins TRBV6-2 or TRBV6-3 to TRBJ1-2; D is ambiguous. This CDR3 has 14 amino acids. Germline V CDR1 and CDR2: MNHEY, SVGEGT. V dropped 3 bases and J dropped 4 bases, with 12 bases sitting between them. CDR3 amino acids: CASSYSSGTYGYTF. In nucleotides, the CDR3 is TGTGCCAGCAGTTATAGTTCGGGTACCTATGGCTACACCTTC.

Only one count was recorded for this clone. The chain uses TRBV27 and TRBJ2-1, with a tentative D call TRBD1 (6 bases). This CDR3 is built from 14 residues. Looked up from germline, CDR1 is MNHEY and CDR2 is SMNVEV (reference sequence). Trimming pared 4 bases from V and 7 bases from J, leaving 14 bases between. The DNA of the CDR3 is TGTGCCAGCAGTTCCAGGGCTAGGGGGAATGAGCAGTTCTTC. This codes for CASSSRARGNEQFF.

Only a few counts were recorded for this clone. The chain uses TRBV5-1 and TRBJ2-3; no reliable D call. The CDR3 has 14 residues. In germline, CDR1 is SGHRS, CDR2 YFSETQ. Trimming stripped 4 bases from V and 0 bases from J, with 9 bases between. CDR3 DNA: TGCGCCAGCAGCCCCCCGTTGAGCACAGATACGCAGTATTTT. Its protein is CASSPPLSTDTQYF.

CDR3 in DNA: TGTGCCAGCAGGGCGGTGATATCTGCTGAAGCTTTCTTT. Its protein is CASRAVISAEAFF. The chain is built from TRBV6-5 and TRBJ1-1, with D hard to call. Germline V lookup: CDR1 MNHEY, CDR2 SVGAGI. This CDR3 contains 13 residues. With 6 bases removed from V and 6 bases from J, the gap between germline ends came to 14 bases.